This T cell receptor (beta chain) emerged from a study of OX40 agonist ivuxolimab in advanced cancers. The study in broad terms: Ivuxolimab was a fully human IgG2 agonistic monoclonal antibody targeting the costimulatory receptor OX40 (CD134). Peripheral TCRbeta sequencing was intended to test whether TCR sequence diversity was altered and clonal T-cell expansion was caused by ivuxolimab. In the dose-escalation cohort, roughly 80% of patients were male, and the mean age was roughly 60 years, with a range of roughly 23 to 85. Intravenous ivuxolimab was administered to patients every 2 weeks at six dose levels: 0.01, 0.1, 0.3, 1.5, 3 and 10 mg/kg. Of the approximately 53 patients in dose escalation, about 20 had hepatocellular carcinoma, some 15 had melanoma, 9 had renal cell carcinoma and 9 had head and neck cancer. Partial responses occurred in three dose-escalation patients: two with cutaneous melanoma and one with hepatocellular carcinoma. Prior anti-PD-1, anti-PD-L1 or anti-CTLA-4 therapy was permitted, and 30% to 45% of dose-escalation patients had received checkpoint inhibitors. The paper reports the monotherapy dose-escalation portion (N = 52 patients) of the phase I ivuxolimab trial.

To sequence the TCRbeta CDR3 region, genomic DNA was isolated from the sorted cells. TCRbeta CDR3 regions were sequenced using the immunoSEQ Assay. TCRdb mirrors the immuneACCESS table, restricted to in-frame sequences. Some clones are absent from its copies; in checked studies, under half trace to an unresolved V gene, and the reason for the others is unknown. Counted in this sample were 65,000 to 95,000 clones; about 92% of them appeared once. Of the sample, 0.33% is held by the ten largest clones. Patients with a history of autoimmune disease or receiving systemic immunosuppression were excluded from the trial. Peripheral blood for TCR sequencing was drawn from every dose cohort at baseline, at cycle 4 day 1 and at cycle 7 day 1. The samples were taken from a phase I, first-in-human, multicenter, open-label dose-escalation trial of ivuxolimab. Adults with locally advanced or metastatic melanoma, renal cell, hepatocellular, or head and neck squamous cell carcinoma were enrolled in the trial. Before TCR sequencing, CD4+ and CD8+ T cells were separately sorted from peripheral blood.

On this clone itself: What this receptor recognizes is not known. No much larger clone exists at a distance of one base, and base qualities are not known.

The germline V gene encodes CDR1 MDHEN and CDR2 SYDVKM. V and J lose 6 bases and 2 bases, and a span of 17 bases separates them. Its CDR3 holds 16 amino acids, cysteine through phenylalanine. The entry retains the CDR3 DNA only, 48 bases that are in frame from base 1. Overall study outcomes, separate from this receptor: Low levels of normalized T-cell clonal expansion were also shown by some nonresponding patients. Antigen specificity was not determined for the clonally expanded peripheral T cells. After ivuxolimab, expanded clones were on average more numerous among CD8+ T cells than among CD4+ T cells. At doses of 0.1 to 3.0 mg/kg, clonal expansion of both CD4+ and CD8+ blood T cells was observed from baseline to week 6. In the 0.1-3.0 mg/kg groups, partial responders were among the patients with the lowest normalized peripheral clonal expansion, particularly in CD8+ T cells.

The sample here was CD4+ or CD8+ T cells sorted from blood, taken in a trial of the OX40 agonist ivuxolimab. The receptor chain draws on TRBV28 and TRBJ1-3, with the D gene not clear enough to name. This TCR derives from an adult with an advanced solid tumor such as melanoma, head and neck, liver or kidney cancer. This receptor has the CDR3 CASRGGGSATGNTIYF. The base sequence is TGTGCCAGCAGGGGAGGTGGCAGCGCCACTGGAAACACCATATATTTT.